The 18 T cell receptor beta chains below come from one sample, sequenced in a study of T cell repertoires in cytomegalovirus infection. TCRdb called the reads again in MiXCR, with one record for every CDR3 protein. The repertoire includes approximately 320,000 distinct CDR3 sequences, more than 8% of them detected once, and 3.5% to 4.5% sits in the top ten. What was sequenced was PBMCs. Every receptor here comes from a human donor in good health (CMV status not recorded). Some clones in this sample may be carry-over from other donors' samples.

CDR3 coding DNA: TGTGCCAGCAGCTTACCGGGACTAGCGGAATGGGTAGATACGCAGTATTTT. Translation gives CASSLPGLAEWVDTQYF. V usage is TRBV7-8 and J usage is TRBJ2-3, with 11 positions matching TRBD2. V shed 2 bases and J 5 bases; nucleotides not matched to a gene: 9. The CDR3 sequence is 17 residues long. Per the germline V gene, CDR1 is SGHVS and CDR2 is FQNEAQ.

This clonotype was observed at least ten times. The V and J genes are TRBV5-4 and TRBJ1-1, with a possible D match to TRBD1 (6 bases). The ends were cut back, 3 bases at V and 3 bases at J, with 18 bases in the middle. This CDR3 is 16 amino acids long. CDR1 SGHNT and CDR2 YYREEE come from the germline V gene (reference sequence). The CDR3, as DNA: TGTGCCAGCAGCTCGGCTGGCAGGACAGTATACACTGAAGCTTTCTTT. Its translation is CASSSAGRTVYTEAFF. Full variable domain (remainder filled in from reference TRBV5-4 and TRBJ1-1): ETGVTQSPTHLIKTRGQQVTLRCSSQSGHNTVSWYQQALGQGPQFIFQYYREEENGRGNFPPRFSGLQFPNYSSELNVNALELDDSALYLCASSSAGRTVYTEAFFGQGTRLTVV.

This clonotype has ten or more counts. The gene calls are TRBV27 and TRBJ1-4; tentatively, D is TRBD1 (5 bases). This CDR3 is built from 15 residues. Germline CDR1 is MNHEY and CDR2 is SMNVEV (reference sequence). V dropped 5 bases and J dropped 7 bases, with 17 bases sitting between them. CDR3 bases: TGTGCCAGCAGTCGGTCCGGGGGGGAGAGTGAAAAACTGTTTTTT. Translating gives CASSRSGGESEKLFF. Filled out from reference TRBV27 and TRBJ1-4, the complete variable domain reads EAQVTQNPRYLITVTGKKLTVTCSQNMNHEYMSWYRQDPGLGLRQIYYSMNVEVTDKGDVPEGYKVSRKEKRNFPLILESPSPNQTSLYFCASSRSGGESEKLFFGSGTQLSVL.

This chain links TRBV11-3 with TRBJ2-1, with 7 bases matching TRBD1. The V segment lost 2 bases and the J segment 10 bases; nucleotides outside the gene matches: 8. The length of the CDR3 is 14 residues. Germline CDR1 reads SGHNT; CDR2 reads YENEEA. CDR3 amino acids: CASSLRQGFGEQFF. The CDR3, as DNA: TGTGCCAGCAGCTTAAGACAGGGTTTTGGGGAGCAGTTCTTC. Combining the CDR3 with reference TRBV11-3 and TRBJ2-1 gives the whole variable domain EAGVVQSPRYKIIEKKQPVAFWCNPISGHNTLYWYLQNLGQGPELLIRYENEEAVDDSQLPKDRFSAERLKGVDSTLKIQPAELGDSAVYLCASSLRQGFGEQFFGPGTRLTVL.

This clonotype was found many times. The chain combines TRBV20-1 with TRBJ1-1, with TRBD1 as a possible D gene (5 bases). V lost 7 bases to trimming and J lost 7 bases, with 16 bases between them. This CDR3 has 12 amino acids. Germline CDR1 DFQATT, CDR2 SNEGSKA (reference sequence). CDR3 nucleotides: TGCAGTGTCCCGAAGGGGCCGAGTGAAGCTTTCTTT. Translated, it gives CSVPKGPSEAFF.

V and J are TRBV18 and TRBJ1-1; D might be TRBD1 (6 bases). This CDR3 spans 16 amino acids. The V and J ends lost 3 bases and 2 bases respectively, with 16 bases between them. CDR1 and CDR2 (germline): KGHSH, LQKENI. The CDR3 reads CASSPLGGGGNTEAFF. The CDR3 bases are TGTGCCAGCTCACCGTTGGGGGGCGGAGGAAACACTGAAGCTTTCTTT.

This clonotype was counted ten times or more. The gene calls are TRBV4-3 and TRBJ2-1; 14 positions agree with TRBD2. Germline CDR1 is LGHNA and CDR2 is YSLEER. This CDR3 is built from 17 residues. V trimming: 3 bases; J trimming: 7 bases; junction bases outside the gene matches: 8. The chain's CDR3 is CASSQAPGLAGDNEQFF. The CDR3 coding sequence is TGCGCCAGCAGCCAGGCTCCGGGACTAGCGGGAGATAATGAGCAGTTCTTC.

This clonotype was recorded at least ten times. V gene TRBV10-3 combines with J gene TRBJ2-7; TRBD1 or TRBD2 may be the D gene (6 bases each). The germline CDR1 and CDR2 sequences are ENHRY and SYGVKD. The CDR3 totals 13 residues. Trimming stripped 11 bases from V and 6 bases from J, with 20 bases between. The CDR3 loop is CASRPGAPSEQYF. In nucleotides, the CDR3 is TGTGCCTCACGGCCGGGGGCCCCCAGCGAGCAGTACTTC.

This clonotype showed up just a few times. The rearrangement uses TRBV6-5 and TRBJ2-7, with D perhaps assigned TRBD1 or TRBD2 (6 bases each). Germline V lookup: CDR1 MNHEY, CDR2 SVGAGI. The CDR3 is made up of 14 amino acids. The germline V and J ends were trimmed by 2 bases and 4 bases, with 12 bases remaining between them. DNA for the CDR3: TGTGCCAGCAGTTACCTAAGGGGGGAGTACGAGCAGTACTTC. Amino acids: CASSYLRGEYEQYF.

This clonotype showed up just a few times. The chain has TRBV5-1 and TRBJ2-2; D possibly matches TRBD1 or TRBD2 (6 bases each). The CDR3 has 15 amino acids. Germline-derived CDR1 and CDR2 are SGHRS and YFSETQ. The ends were cut back, 0 bases at V and 9 bases at J, with 15 bases in the middle. The CDR3 DNA follows: TGCGCCAGCAGCTTGGATTCAGGGGACTCCAGGGAGCTGTTTTTT. The encoded protein is CASSLDSGDSRELFF.

This clonotype has at least ten counts. The chain combines TRBV7-2 with TRBJ2-3; 11 bases match TRBD2. Looked up from germline, CDR1 is SGHTA and CDR2 is FQGNSA. The CDR3 sequence is 15 residues long. V lost 3 bases to trimming and J lost 3 bases; unmatched junction nucleotides: 2. In DNA, the CDR3 is TGTGCCAGCAGCTTGACTAGCGGGAAGACAGATACGCAGTATTTT. This sequence encodes CASSLTSGKTDTQYF.

This clonotype was seen repeatedly, ten times or more. J is TRBJ2-5 and V is TRBV7-2; a possible D gene is TRBD2 (6 bases). This CDR3 is built from 13 residues. CDR1 SGHTA and CDR2 FQGNSA come from the germline V gene. V dropped 6 bases and J dropped 4 bases, with 12 bases sitting between them. The CDR3 region is CASRSRGTETQYF. The CDR3 coding sequence is TGTGCCAGCAGGTCTCGGGGGACAGAGACCCAGTACTTC.

At least ten counts were recorded for this clonotype. The rearrangement uses TRBV12-3 or TRBV12-4 and TRBJ1-2; D perhaps matches TRBD1 (5 bases). V dropped 6 bases and J dropped 5 bases, with 13 bases sitting between them. The CDR3 is 13 residues long. The DNA for the CDR3 is TGTGCCAGCAGGCCAGGGTTAGGGTATGGCTACACCTTC. It specifies CASRPGLGYGYTF.

This clonotype was found many times. The chain uses TRBV9 and TRBJ2-7; D call uncertain. The CDR3 is made up of 15 amino acids. Trimming stripped 4 bases from V and 2 bases from J, with 16 bases between. Germline V gene lookup returns CDR1 SGDLS and CDR2 YYNGEE. CDR3 amino acids: CASSPLPGSTYEQYF. DNA of the CDR3: TGTGCCAGCAGCCCACTCCCGGGTTCAACCTACGAGCAGTACTTC. The whole variable domain, remainder taken from reference TRBV9 and TRBJ2-7, is DSGVTQTPKHLITATGQRVTLRCSPRSGDLSVYWYQQSLDQGLQFLIQYYNGEERAKGNILERFSAQQFPDLHSELNLSSLELGDSALYFCASSPLPGSTYEQYFGPGTRLTVT.

In its sample, this clonotype was seen a few times. The chain employs TRBV28 and TRBJ1-5; D possibly corresponds to TRBD1 (5 bases). With 7 bases removed from V and 4 bases from J, the gap between germline ends came to 17 bases. The germline CDR1 and CDR2 sequences are MDHEN and SYDVKM. The CDR3 runs to 15 residues. DNA for the CDR3: TGTGCCAGCACCCCGGGGGGGGGGGGAAATCAGCCCCAGCATTTT. Translated, it gives CASTPGGGGNQPQHF.

The table lists this clonotype with a few counts. This rearrangement joins TRBV27 to TRBJ2-7; D uncertain. Germline V CDR1 and CDR2: MNHEY, SMNVEV (reference sequence). The CDR3 spans 12 residues. Trimming cost V 8 bases and J 2 bases, with 10 bases left between them. CDR3: CASHRFPYEQYF. The CDR3 nucleotides read TGTGCCAGCCACCGATTTCCCTACGAGCAGTACTTC.

The sample holds many counts of this clonotype. The V gene is TRBV25-1, the J gene TRBJ2-4; D is perhaps TRBD2 (6 bases). Germline-derived CDR1 and CDR2 are MGHDK and SYGVNS. The CDR3 is 16 residues long. Trimming removed 3 bases from V and 3 bases from J, with 15 bases in between. CDR3 DNA: TGTGCCAGCAGTGAGACTAGTCTAGGAGGCAAAAACATTCAGTACTTC. Translating gives CASSETSLGGKNIQYF.

This clonotype was found many times. This chain joins TRBV7-6 and TRBJ2-2; D call uncertain. V was pared by 3 bases and J by 7 bases, with 9 bases between. CDR1 SGHVS and CDR2 FNYEAQ come from the germline V gene. The CDR3 sequence is 13 residues long. The CDR3 loop reads CASSFRHLGELFF. DNA of the CDR3: TGTGCCAGCAGCTTCCGACATCTCGGGGAGCTGTTTTTT.